These 8 T cell receptor beta chains share one sample of origin, sequenced in a study of follicular helper T cells after annual influenza vaccination. Described time point: 2015-2016 season, 7 days after influenza vaccination. The data were produced by immunoSEQ multiplex PCR, yet TCRdb's version contains in-frame clones alone and is incomplete. Counted here are approximately 9,800 clones, less than 90% occurring once; the ten biggest clones make up roughly 0.37%. The input for sequencing was CXCR5- memory CD4+ T cells sorted from blood, taken 7 days after influenza vaccination. The receptors were sampled from an adult who received the influenza vaccine.

The rearrangement joins TRBV14 to TRBJ1-4, with 8 bases fitting TRBD1. Trimming removed 2 bases from V and 10 bases from J; junction bases left unmatched: 3. The CDR3 is 13 residues long. The V gene's germline CDR1 is SGHDN and CDR2 FVKESK. CDR3 protein: CASSQPGTGKLFF. As DNA, the CDR3 is TGTGCCAGCAGCCAACCCGGGACAGGAAAACTGTTTTTT. The full variable domain, its missing parts supplied by reference TRBV14 and TRBJ1-4, is EAGVTQFPSHSVIEKGQTVTLRCDPISGHDNLYWYRRVMGKEIKFLLHFVKESKQDESGMPNNRFLAERTGGTYSTLKVQPAELEDSGVYFCASSQPGTGKLFFGSGTQLSVL.

The V call is TRBV15, the J call TRBJ2-7; D may be TRBD1 (6 bases). The V gene's germline CDR1 is LNHNV and CDR2 YYDKDF (reference sequence). The CDR3 contains 17 residues. Trimming removed 0 bases at V and 0 bases at J, with 15 bases between. Here the CDR3 reads CATSRDRGGSSSYEQYF. CDR3 DNA: TGTGCCACCAGCAGAGATCGAGGGGGATCTAGCTCCTACGAGCAGTACTTC.

The J gene is TRBJ1-1, the V gene TRBV2, with D uncertain. The V end was cut by 6 bases, the J end by 1 base, with 6 bases between. The CDR3 loop spans 12 amino acids. Germline loops: CDR1 SNHLY, CDR2 FYNNEI. CDR3 bases: TGTGCCAGCAGGCGAAGGAACACTGAAGCTTTCTTT. This codes for CASRRRNTEAFF. Looking up the rest from reference TRBV2 and TRBJ1-1 gives the full variable domain: EPEVTQTPSHQVTQMGQEVILRCVPISNHLYFYWYRQILGQKVEFLVSFYNNEISEKSEIFDDQFSVERPDGSNFTLKIRSTKLEDSAMYFCASRRRNTEAFFGQGTRLTVV.

The CDR3 sequence is CASSTGQGLLSTEQYF. CDR3 nucleotides: TGTGCCAGCAGCACGGGACAGGGGCTTCTTTCGACCGAGCAGTACTTC. The rearrangement links TRBV5-4 to TRBJ2-7; 10 bases are a match to TRBD1. The junction had 13 bases not matched to a gene; V was cut back by 4 bases and J by 6 bases. CDR3 length: 16 residues. Germline loops: CDR1 SGHNT, CDR2 YYREEE (reference sequence).

The rearrangement links TRBV4-3 to TRBJ2-3, with D perhaps TRBD1 (5 bases). CDR1 is LGHNA, CDR2 YSLEER, per germline. Trimming left V 2 bases short and J 0 bases short, with 9 bases between. The CDR3 contains 15 residues. DNA of the CDR3: TGCGCCAGCAGCCAAAGGGGTCTGAGCACAGATACGCAGTATTTT. Residues: CASSQRGLSTDTQYF.

This chain connects TRBV11-2 to TRBJ2-1, with D perhaps matching TRBD1 (6 bases). This CDR3 region has 13 residues. Germline loops: CDR1 SGHAT, CDR2 FQNNGV. Between the trimmed V and J ends, which lost 3 bases and 6 bases, there was a span of 9 bases. For the CDR3, the DNA is TGTGCCAGCAGCTTGGCAGGGGTCAATGAGCAGTTCTTC. Protein product: CASSLAGVNEQFF.

This clone has a handful of counts. The CDR3 region has the DNA TGTGCCAGCAGTTACCGACAGGGGGCGGACGAGCAGTACTTC. Its translation: CASSYRQGADEQYF. The gene calls are TRBV6-6 and TRBJ2-7; 10 bases are a match to TRBD1. The V gene end was trimmed by 2 bases and the J gene end by 5 bases; junction bases not matched to a gene: 3. The germline CDR1 and CDR2 sequences are MNHNY and SVGAGI (reference sequence). The CDR3 runs 14 residues.

The genes are TRBV4-1 and TRBJ2-4; D unresolved. Per the germline V gene, CDR1 is MGHRA and CDR2 is YSYEKL. This CDR3 has 15 residues. V was clipped by 1 base and J by 5 bases, with 12 bases between them. The CDR3 nucleotides read TGCGCCAGCAGCCAAGTACCTCTCTCGCAAAACATTCAGTACTTC. The encoded protein is CASSQVPLSQNIQYF.